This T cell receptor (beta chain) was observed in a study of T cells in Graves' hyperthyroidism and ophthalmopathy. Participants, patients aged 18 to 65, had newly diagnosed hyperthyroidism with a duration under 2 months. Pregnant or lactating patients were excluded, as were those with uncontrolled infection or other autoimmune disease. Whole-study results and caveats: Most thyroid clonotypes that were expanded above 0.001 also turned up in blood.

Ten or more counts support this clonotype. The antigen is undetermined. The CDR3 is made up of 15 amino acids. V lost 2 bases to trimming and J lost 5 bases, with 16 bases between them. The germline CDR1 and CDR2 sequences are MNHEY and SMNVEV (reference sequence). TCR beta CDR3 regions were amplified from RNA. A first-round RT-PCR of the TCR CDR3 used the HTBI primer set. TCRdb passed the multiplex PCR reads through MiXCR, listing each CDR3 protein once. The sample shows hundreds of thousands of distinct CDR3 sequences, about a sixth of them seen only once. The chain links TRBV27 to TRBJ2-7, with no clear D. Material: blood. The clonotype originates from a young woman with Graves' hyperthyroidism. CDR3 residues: CASSLGVSFLNEQYF. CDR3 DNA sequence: TGTGCCAGCAGTTTAGGGGTTAGCTTCCTCAACGAGCAGTACTTC.